These 16 T cell receptor beta chains came from one sample sequenced in a study of blood T cell repertoires in COVID-19 (dated by TCRdb to the early 2020s). The library relied on the immunoSEQ multiplex PCR assay. TCRdb limited this immuneACCESS table to in-frame rearrangements with V and J called. A share of clones is missing; checked studies link under half to unresolved V genes, and the rest is unexplained. The sample table contains 450,000 to 500,000 clones; only one count was recorded for 70% to 90% of them. Of the sample, 3% to 3.5% falls within the top ten clones. Sequencing input: peripheral blood. Receptors originate from a human donor in a cohort sampled during active COVID-19.

This clone was detected only a few times. The J gene is TRBJ1-1, the V gene TRBV2; 7 positions match TRBD1. V shed 4 bases, J shed 1 base, and the junction held 6 bases outside the gene matches. The CDR3 loop spans 15 amino acids. The germline V gene has CDR1 SNHLY and CDR2 FYNNEI. DNA for the CDR3: TGTGCCAGCAGTGGATCCGGGACAGCGAACACTGAAGCTTTCTTT. Translation gives CASSGSGTANTEAFF.

This chain uses TRBV9 with TRBJ1-1, with 7 bases fitting TRBD1. From germline, CDR1 is SGDLS and CDR2 YYNGEE. This CDR3 region has 13 residues. V lost 6 bases, J lost 2 bases, and 4 bases stayed unmatched. The CDR3 loop is CASNRDSNTEAFF. As DNA, the CDR3 is TGTGCCAGCAACAGGGACAGTAACACTGAAGCTTTCTTT.

The chain carries TRBV5-1 and TRBJ2-2; perhaps TRBD1 as D (6 bases). V was shortened by 0 bases and J by 3 bases, with 9 bases between the two germline ends. This CDR3 spans 15 amino acids. In germline, CDR1 is SGHRS, CDR2 YFSETQ. The CDR3 reads CASSLGAGDTGELFF. DNA for the CDR3: TGCGCCAGCAGCTTGGGGGCAGGGGACACCGGGGAGCTGTTTTTT. The variable domain in full, completed from reference TRBV5-1 and TRBJ2-2, reads KAGVTQTPRYLIKTRGQQVTLSCSPISGHRSVSWYQQTPGQGLQFLFEYFSETQRNKGNFPGRFSGRQFSNSRSEMNVSTLELGDSALYLCASSLGAGDTGELFFGEGSRLTVL.

The chain carries TRBV3-1 (or the pseudogene TRBV3-2) and TRBJ1-2, with D unclear. The CDR3 totals 14 residues. Trimming pared 1 base from V and 3 bases from J, leaving 9 bases between. Germline loops: CDR1 LGHDT, CDR2 YNNKEL (reference sequence). The CDR3 DNA is TGTGCCAGCAGCCAAGTCGACGGAGACTATGGCTACACCTTC. The encoded protein is CASSQVDGDYGYTF.

This clone was seen a single time. The rearrangement links TRBV29-1 to TRBJ1-1, with 7 bases identical to TRBD1. Germline V gene lookup returns CDR1 SQVTM and CDR2 ANQGSEA. The CDR3 covers 12 residues. Trimming removed 5 bases from V and 5 bases from J; junction bases left unmatched: 5. The CDR3 region is CSVRRGQTEAFF. CDR3 nucleotides: TGCAGCGTTCGAAGGGGGCAAACTGAAGCTTTCTTT. The whole variable domain, remainder taken from reference TRBV29-1 and TRBJ1-1, is SAVISQKPSRDICQRGTSLTIQCQVDSQVTMMFWYRQQPGQSLTLIATANQGSEATYESGFVIDKFPISRPNLTFSTLTVSNMSPEDSSIYLCSVRRGQTEAFFGQGTRLTVV.

The chain employs TRBV7-9 and TRBJ2-2; TRBD2 matches 8 bases. There are 14 residues in the CDR3. With 5 bases clipped from V and 5 bases from J, the junction kept 4 bases outside the gene matches. Germline lookup yields CDR1 SEHNR and CDR2 FQNEAQ (reference sequence). CDR3 bases: TGTGCCAGCAGCCGCGGGGGGTCTACCGGGGAGCTGTTTTTT. Translated, it gives CASSRGGSTGELFF.

The chain recombines TRBV27 with TRBJ2-7, with 12 nucleotides matching TRBD2. The CDR3 runs 14 residues. The J segment lost 7 bases and the V segment lost 5 bases, leaving 6 bases of the junction unmatched. CDR1 is MNHEY, CDR2 SMNVEV, per germline (reference sequence). The CDR3 coding sequence is TGTGCCAGCAGTCGACTAGCGGGAGTCGGTGAGCAGTACTTC. Amino acids: CASSRLAGVGEQYF.

The chain is built from TRBV30 and TRBJ1-2; TRBD1 might be the D (6 bases). Trimming cost V 7 bases and J 6 bases, with 15 bases left between them. CDR1 is GTSNPN, CDR2 SVGIG, per germline (reference sequence). CDR3 length: 12 amino acids. In DNA, the CDR3 is TGTGCCTTAAGCCCAGGGGTTCATGGCTACACCTTC. This gives the protein CALSPGVHGYTF.

The gene calls are TRBV19 and TRBJ1-2; 8 bases are a match to TRBD1. Germline V gives CDR1 LNHDA, CDR2 SQIVND (reference sequence). This CDR3 region has 11 residues. With 6 bases clipped from V and 7 bases from J, the junction kept 1 base outside the gene matches. The chain's CDR3 is CASRGQGGYTF. In nucleotides, the CDR3 is TGTGCCAGTAGAGGACAGGGTGGCTACACCTTC.

The CDR3 sequence: CASSLSTALGTDTQYF. DNA for the CDR3: TGTGCCAGCAGCTTATCGACAGCTCTCGGCACAGATACGCAGTATTTT. V usage is TRBV7-9 and J usage is TRBJ2-3, with D perhaps matching TRBD1 (5 bases). Germline assignment: CDR1 SEHNR and CDR2 FQNEAQ (reference sequence). The CDR3 runs 16 residues. The V end lost 2 bases, the J end lost 1 base, and 13 bases lay between the germline ends.

The chain is built from TRBV9 and TRBJ1-2; D not resolved. V lost 0 bases and J lost 2, with 8 bases in between. The length of the CDR3 is 14 residues. Looked up from germline, CDR1 is SGDLS and CDR2 is YYNGEE. This CDR3 is CASSVATPNYGYTF. CDR3 nucleotide sequence: TGTGCCAGCAGCGTAGCTACCCCCAACTATGGCTACACCTTC.

This chain joins TRBV19 and TRBJ1-1, with TRBD1 matching over 12 bases. V lost 5 bases to trimming and J lost 4 bases; unmatched junction nucleotides: 8. The CDR3 spans 16 residues. Germline V gene data show CDR1 as LNHDA and CDR2 as SQIVND (reference sequence). The CDR3 is CASSPGTGGFFTEAFF. In nucleotides, the CDR3 is TGTGCCAGTAGTCCCGGGACAGGGGGCTTTTTCACTGAAGCTTTCTTT.

The V call is TRBV11-3, the J call TRBJ1-2, with D unresolved. The V and J ends lost 5 bases and 6 bases respectively, with 10 bases between them. Per the germline V gene, CDR1 is SGHNT and CDR2 is YENEEA. The CDR3 spans 12 residues. CDR3 amino acids: CASSKTSDGYTF. Written as DNA, the CDR3 is TGTGCCAGCAGCAAAACCAGTGATGGCTACACCTTC.

The chain carries TRBV5-1 and TRBJ1-5, with D unresolved. Germline V gene data show CDR1 as SGHRS and CDR2 as YFSETQ. CDR3 length equals 14 residues. V lost 0 bases, J lost 4 bases, and 8 bases lay in between. The CDR3 sequence is CASSLGQDNQPQHF. The DNA of the CDR3 is TGCGCCAGCAGCTTGGGCCAGGATAATCAGCCCCAGCATTTT.

This chain uses TRBV20-1 with TRBJ2-5, with 9 bases matching TRBD1. V was clipped by 3 bases and J by 5 bases; unmatched bases: 4. The CDR3 is 13 amino acids. Germline V CDR1 and CDR2: DFQATT, SNEGSKA (reference sequence). The CDR3 region has the DNA TGCAGTGCTAGTCAAGGGACAGGGGAGACCCAGTACTTC. Amino acids: CSASQGTGETQYF.

The chain links TRBV24-1 to TRBJ2-2; 7 bases are shared with TRBD1. From germline, CDR1 is KGHDR and CDR2 SFDVKD. V shed 4 bases and J 6 bases; nucleotides not matched to a gene: 10. CDR3 length: 16 residues. CDR3 nucleotides: TGTGCCACCAGTGACCCCCGACAGGGATACTCCGGGGAGCTGTTTTTT. It translates to CATSDPRQGYSGELFF.